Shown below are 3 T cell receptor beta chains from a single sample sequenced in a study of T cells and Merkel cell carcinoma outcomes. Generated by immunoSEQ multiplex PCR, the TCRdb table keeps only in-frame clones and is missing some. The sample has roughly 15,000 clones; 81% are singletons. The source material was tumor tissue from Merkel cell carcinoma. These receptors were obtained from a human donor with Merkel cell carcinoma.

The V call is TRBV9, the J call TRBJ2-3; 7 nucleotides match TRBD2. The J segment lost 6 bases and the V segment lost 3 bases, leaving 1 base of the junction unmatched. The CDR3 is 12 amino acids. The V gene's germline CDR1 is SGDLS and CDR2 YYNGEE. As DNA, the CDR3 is TGTGCCAGCAGCGGGGAGGGGGATACGCAGTATTTT. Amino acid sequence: CASSGEGDTQYF. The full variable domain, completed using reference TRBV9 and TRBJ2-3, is DSGVTQTPKHLITATGQRVTLRCSPRSGDLSVYWYQQSLDQGLQFLIQYYNGEERAKGNILERFSAQQFPDLHSELNLSSLELGDSALYFCASSGEGDTQYFGPGTRLTVL.

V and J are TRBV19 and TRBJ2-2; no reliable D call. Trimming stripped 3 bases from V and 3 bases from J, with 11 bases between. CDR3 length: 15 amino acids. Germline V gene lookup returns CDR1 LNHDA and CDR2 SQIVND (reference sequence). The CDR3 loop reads CASSISGPHTGELFF. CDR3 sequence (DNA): TGTGCCAGTAGTATTTCCGGGCCCCACACCGGGGAGCTGTTTTTT. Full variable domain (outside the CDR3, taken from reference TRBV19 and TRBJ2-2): DGGITQSPKYLFRKEGQNVTLSCEQNLNHDAMYWYRQDPGQGLRLIYYSQIVNDFQKGDIAEGYSVSREKKESFPLTVTSAQKNPTAFYLCASSISGPHTGELFFGEGSRLTVL.

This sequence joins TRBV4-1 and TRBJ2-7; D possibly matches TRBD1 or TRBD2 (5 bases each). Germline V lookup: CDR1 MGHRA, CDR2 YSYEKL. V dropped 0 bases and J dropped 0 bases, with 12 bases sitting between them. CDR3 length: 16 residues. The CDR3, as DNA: TGCGCCAGCAGCCAAGAATCGGGGCAGTTCTCCTACGAGCAGTACTTC. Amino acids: CASSQESGQFSYEQYF.